These T cell receptor beta chains were read from a single sample in a study of T-cell reconstitution after alpha-beta-depleted transplantation in children. A single record per CDR3 protein comes from TCRdb applying MiXCR to the PCR reads. The sample holds roughly 110,000 distinct CDR3 sequences, 10% seen once. Source: PBMCs, taken before TCRalphabeta/CD19-depleted stem cell transplant. All receptors derive from a boy between 2 and 10 years old with acute lymphoblastic leukemia, due to receive a stem cell transplant. The CDR3 runs from the conserved cysteine through the conserved F or W. Each record gives: CDR3 length, J gene, clone size, D gene, V gene, CDR3 protein, CDR3 DNA. The D gene is left open where the match is weak. A row's size may be missing; if present it is once, few, many or a size class.

>13|TRBJ2-3|many|.|TRBV20-1
CSARGLAKDTQYF
TGCAGTGCTAGAGGTCTAGCGAAAGATACGCAGTATTTT
>15|TRBJ1-1|.|.|TRBV28
CASSLWDSSNTEAFF
TGTGCCAGCAGTTTATGGGACAGCTCGAACACTGAAGCTTTCTTT
>15|TRBJ2-3|.|TRBD2|TRBV6-1
CASSEARGSGGTQYF
TGTGCCAGCAGTGAAGCGCGGGGGAGCGGTGGTACGCAGTATTTT
>18|TRBJ2-3|few|TRBD2|TRBV6-1
CASSEALEGLAGVDTQYF
TGTGCCAGCAGTGAAGCGCTTGAGGGACTAGCGGGAGTGGATACGCAGTATTTT
>13|TRBJ1-5|many|.|TRBV7-8
CASSLADNQPQHF
TGTGCCAGCAGCTTGGCGGATAATCAGCCCCAGCATTTT
>22|TRBJ2-6|many|TRBD2|TRBV5-1
CASSFIFRGGGLAGAGANVLTF
TGCGCCAGCAGCTTTATATTCCGTGGAGGCGGACTAGCGGGAGCTGGGGCCAACGTCCTGACTTTC
>16|TRBJ2-7|few|TRBD1|TRBV5-1
CASSPPRQGETYEQYF
TGCGCCAGCAGCCCCCCCCGACAGGGAGAGACCTACGAGCAGTACTTC
>13|TRBJ2-2|.|.|TRBV2
CASSTGNTGELFF
TGTGCCAGCAGTACGGGGAACACCGGGGAGCTGTTTTTT
>15|TRBJ2-3|many|.|TRBV24-1
CATSDGGTYTDTQYF
TGTGCCACCAGTGATGGCGGGACCTACACAGATACGCAGTATTTT
>15|TRBJ2-7|few|TRBD2|TRBV20-1
CSALGTSGRGYEQYF
TGCAGTGCACTCGGGACTAGCGGGAGAGGGTACGAGCAGTACTTC
>14|TRBJ2-7|few|.|TRBV5-1
CASSLVIGSYEQYF
TGCGCCAGCAGCTTGGTAATAGGCTCCTACGAGCAGTACTTC
>15|TRBJ1-5|once|.|TRBV7-2
CASSFSGNTDQPQHF
TGTGCCAGCAGCTTTTCGGGGAACACGGATCAGCCCCAGCATTTT
>13|TRBJ2-3|many|.|TRBV6-1
CASSDGPPDTQYF
TGTGCCAGCAGTGATGGACCTCCGGATACGCAGTATTTT
>15|TRBJ1-2|.|TRBD1|TRBV4-2
CASSQDGGQGYGYTF
TGTGCCAGCAGCCAAGATGGGGGACAGGGTTATGGCTACACCTTC
>19|TRBJ2-3|few|TRBD2|TRBV15
CATSTGLAGGWGGTDTQYF
TGTGCCACCAGCACCGGACTAGCGGGAGGATGGGGAGGCACAGATACGCAGTATTTT